This T cell receptor (beta chain) was observed in a study of T cells after yellow fever vaccination. Study results and limitations: Peak timing came faster in the weaker secondary response, day 5 versus 15. Only a small proportion of the clonotypes turned up in both the CD4 and the CD8 compartments, likely arising from convergent recombination. Within FACS-sorted repertoires, abundant clonotypes contaminating from the bulk population could be present.

Germline V gene lookup returns CDR1 ENHRY and CDR2 SYGVKD. The V end lost 7 bases, the J end lost 8 bases, and 12 bases lay between the germline ends. This CDR3 contains 12 residues. The table lists this clonotype with many counts. Antigen unknown. As TCR cDNA was made by 5'RACE template switching, a universal primer site and UMIs were added. TCRdb independently ran MiXCR on the 5' RACE reads; one entry per CDR3 protein. The sample includes a few hundred thousand distinct CDR3 sequences, about 4% of them seen just once. The sequencing used PBMCs, collected 5 days after the yellow fever booster vaccination. The chain combines TRBV10-3 with TRBJ1-5; D unresolved. The origin of this receptor is a man aged 18 to 29 who received the YFV17D yellow fever vaccine. CDR3 sequence (DNA): TGTGCCATCAATTCTCATGGGGAGCCCCAGCATTTT. It codes for CAINSHGEPQHF.